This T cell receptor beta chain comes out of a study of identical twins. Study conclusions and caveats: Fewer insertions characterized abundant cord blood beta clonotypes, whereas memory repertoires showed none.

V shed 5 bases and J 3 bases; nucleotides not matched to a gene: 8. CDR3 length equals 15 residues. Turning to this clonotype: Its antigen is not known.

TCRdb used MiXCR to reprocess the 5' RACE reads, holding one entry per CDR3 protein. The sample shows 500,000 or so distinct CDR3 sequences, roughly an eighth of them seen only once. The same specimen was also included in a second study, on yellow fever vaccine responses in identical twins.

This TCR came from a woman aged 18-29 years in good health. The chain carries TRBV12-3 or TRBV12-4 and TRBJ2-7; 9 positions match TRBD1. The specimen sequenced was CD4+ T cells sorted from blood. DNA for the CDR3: TGTGCCAGCAGTCCTGGACAGGGGAAGCTCTACGAGCAGTACTTC. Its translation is CASSPGQGKLYEQYF.